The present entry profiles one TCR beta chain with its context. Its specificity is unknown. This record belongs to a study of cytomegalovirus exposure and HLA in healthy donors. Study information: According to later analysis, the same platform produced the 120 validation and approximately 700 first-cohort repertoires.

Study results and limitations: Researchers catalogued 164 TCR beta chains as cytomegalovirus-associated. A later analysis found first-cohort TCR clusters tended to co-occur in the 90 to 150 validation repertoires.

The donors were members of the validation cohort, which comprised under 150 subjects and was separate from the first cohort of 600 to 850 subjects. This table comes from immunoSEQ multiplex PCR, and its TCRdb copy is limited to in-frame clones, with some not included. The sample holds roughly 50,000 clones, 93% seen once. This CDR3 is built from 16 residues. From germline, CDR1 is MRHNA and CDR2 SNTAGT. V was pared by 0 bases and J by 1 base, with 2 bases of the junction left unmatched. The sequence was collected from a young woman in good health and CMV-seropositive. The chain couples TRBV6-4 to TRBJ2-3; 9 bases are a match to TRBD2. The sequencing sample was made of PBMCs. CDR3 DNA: TGTGCCAGCAGTGACTCGGCTAGCGGGGGCACAGATACGCAGTATTTT. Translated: CASSDSASGGTDTQYF.